Shown below are 5 T cell receptor beta chains from a single sample sequenced in a study of T cell repertoires in cytomegalovirus infection. Each CDR3 protein is one row after TCRdb ran MiXCR on the reads. The sample contains fewer than 200,000 distinct CDR3 sequences, roughly 9.8% of which appear only once. The sample was PBMCs. The receptors here all came from a human donor in good health (CMV status not recorded). Some clones in this sample may be carry-over from other donors' samples.

This clonotype was observed many times. The V gene is TRBV7-9, the J gene TRBJ2-5, with D hard to call. The CDR3 consists of 13 residues. Germline loops: CDR1 SEHNR, CDR2 FQNEAQ (reference sequence). V was cut by 5 bases and J by 5 bases, with 12 bases left in between. The CDR3 region is CASSGIISETQYF. The CDR3 DNA follows: TGTGCCAGCAGCGGAATAATCTCGGAGACCCAGTACTTC.

In this sample, this clonotype turned up a few times. The chain uses TRBV9 and TRBJ2-5; D is perhaps TRBD2 (5 bases). Trimming shortened V by 3 bases and J by 6 bases, and 18 bases separated the two germline ends. CDR3 length: 15 amino acids. Germline CDR1 is SGDLS and CDR2 is YYNGEE. The CDR3 spells CASSEEAVAGQTQYF. The CDR3 DNA is TGTGCCAGCAGCGAGGAGGCGGTGGCGGGCCAGACCCAGTACTTC.

This chain links TRBV19 with TRBJ2-1; D is unresolved. This CDR3 is 14 amino acids long. CDR1 is LNHDA, CDR2 SQIVND, per germline (reference sequence). Trimming took off 4 bases at V and 6 bases at J, with 13 bases between the two ends. The CDR3 DNA reads as TGTGCCAGTAGTAAAGACGCGATGTTCAATGAGCAGTTCTTC. Translating it yields CASSKDAMFNEQFF.

There are many counts of this clonotype. This chain joins TRBV12-3 or TRBV12-4 and TRBJ1-4, with D perhaps TRBD1 (5 bases). The CDR3 runs 14 residues. With 3 bases removed from V and 7 bases from J, the gap between germline ends came to 12 bases. CDR3 nucleotide sequence: TGTGCCAGCAGTTTCGGCAGGGTCGGTGAAAAACTGTTTTTT. It is translated as CASSFGRVGEKLFF.

Only a few counts were recorded for this clonotype. The chain recombines TRBV7-4 with TRBJ1-5; D remains ambiguous. V lost 3 bases and J lost 6, with 9 bases in between. CDR1 SGHVT and CDR2 SQSDAQ come from the germline V gene. This CDR3 region has 13 residues. CDR3 DNA: TGTGCCAGCAGCTTGGGTTTTAGTCAGCCCCAGCATTTT. This gives the protein CASSLGFSQPQHF.